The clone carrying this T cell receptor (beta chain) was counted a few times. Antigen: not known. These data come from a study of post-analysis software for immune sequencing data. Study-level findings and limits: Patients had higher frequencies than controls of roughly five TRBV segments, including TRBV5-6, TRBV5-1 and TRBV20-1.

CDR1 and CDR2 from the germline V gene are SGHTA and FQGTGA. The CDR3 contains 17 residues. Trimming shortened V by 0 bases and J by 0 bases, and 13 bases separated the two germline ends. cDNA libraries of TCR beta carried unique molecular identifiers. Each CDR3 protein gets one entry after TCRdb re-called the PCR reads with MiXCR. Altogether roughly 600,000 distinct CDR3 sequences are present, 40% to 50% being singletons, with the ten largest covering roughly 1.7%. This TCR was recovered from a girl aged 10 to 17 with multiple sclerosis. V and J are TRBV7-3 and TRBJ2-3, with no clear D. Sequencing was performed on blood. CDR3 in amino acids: CASSLTGKPPSTDTQYF. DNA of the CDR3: TGTGCCAGCAGCTTAACGGGCAAGCCGCCTAGCACAGATACGCAGTATTTT.